The 12 T cell receptor beta chains in this list originate from one sample, sequenced in a study of OX40 agonist ivuxolimab in advanced cancers. The protocol was immunoSEQ multiplex PCR, while the TCRdb copy is restricted to in-frame clones and leaves out a portion. The sample carries about 95,000 clones, roughly 87% recorded once. Specimen: CD4+ or CD8+ T cells sorted from blood, collected in a trial of the OX40 agonist ivuxolimab. Source of these receptors: an adult with an advanced solid tumor such as melanoma, head and neck, liver or kidney cancer.

The J gene is TRBJ2-5, the V gene TRBV4-1; D perhaps matches TRBD1 (6 bases). CDR1 MGHRA and CDR2 YSYEKL come from the germline V gene. The CDR3 is 15 amino acids. Deletions cut 4 bases from V and 1 base from J, with 13 bases between. CDR3 sequence (DNA): TGCGCCAGCAGCCCATCACAGGGCCGCCAAGAGACCCAGTACTTC. Translating gives CASSPSQGRQETQYF.

The CDR3 DNA reads TGTGCCAGCAGGTCGCCTAACTATGGCTACACCTTC. This sequence encodes CASRSPNYGYTF. The chain recombines TRBV2 with TRBJ1-2; no firm D call. Per the germline V gene, CDR1 is SNHLY and CDR2 is FYNNEI. The V and J ends lost 6 bases and 0 bases respectively, with 5 bases between them. The CDR3 extends over 12 amino acids.

This chain connects TRBV19 to TRBJ1-1; unclear D gene. Germline V lookup: CDR1 LNHDA, CDR2 SQIVND (reference sequence). The CDR3 runs 14 residues. Trimming stripped 3 bases from V and 0 bases from J, with 8 bases between. DNA for the CDR3: TGTGCCAGTAGTATTTCAGTTTTGAACACTGAAGCTTTCTTT. This gives the protein CASSISVLNTEAFF.

The gene calls are TRBV19 and TRBJ1-5; unclear D gene. The germline V gene has CDR1 LNHDA and CDR2 SQIVND (reference sequence). V was pared by 7 bases and J by 0 bases, with 10 bases between. The CDR3 loop spans 14 amino acids. CDR3 DNA: TGTGCCAGTAACGCGGGGTATAGCAATCAGCCCCAGCATTTT. Residues: CASNAGYSNQPQHF.

The genes are TRBV4-3 and TRBJ2-2, with a weak D call TRBD1 (5 bases). Germline V gene lookup returns CDR1 LGHNA and CDR2 YSLEER. CDR3 size: 15 residues. Trimming stripped 1 base from V and 7 bases from J, with 13 bases between. In DNA form, the CDR3 reads TGCGCCAGCAGCCAAGCTCCAGGGTTTGTCGGGGAGCTGTTTTTT. It encodes CASSQAPGFVGELFF.

The chain has TRBV7-2 and TRBJ1-5; D uncertain. Trimming pared 1 base from V and 2 bases from J, leaving 9 bases between. This CDR3 is 15 amino acids long. Germline values: CDR1 SGHTA, CDR2 FQGNSA. CDR3 sequence (DNA): TGTGCCAGCAGCTTAGTATCGGTGGGCAATCAGCCCCAGCATTTT. It yields the protein CASSLVSVGNQPQHF. The full variable domain, rest sourced from reference TRBV7-2 and TRBJ1-5, is GAGVSQSPSNKVTEKGKDVELRCDPISGHTALYWYRQSLGQGLEFLIYFQGNSAPDKSGLPSDRFSAERTGGSVSTLTIQRTQQEDSAVYLCASSLVSVGNQPQHFGDGTRLSIL.

This chain links TRBV7-9 with TRBJ2-1; D tentatively reads TRBD1 or TRBD2 (5 bases each). The CDR3 is 18 amino acids. Per the germline V gene, CDR1 is SEHNR and CDR2 is FQNEAQ (reference sequence). V lost 4 bases and J 1 base, leaving 20 bases between the germline ends. In nucleotides, the CDR3 is TGTGCCAGCAGCTCAAAGGGGACCATCGGTTATTCCTACAATGAGCAGTTCTTC. Protein product: CASSSKGTIGYSYNEQFF.

The gene calls are TRBV5-1 and TRBJ1-2; 12 bases map to TRBD1. V shed 6 bases and J 6 bases; nucleotides not matched to a gene: 9. Germline lookup yields CDR1 SGHRS and CDR2 YFSETQ. This CDR3 is 15 amino acids long. CDR3 sequence reads: CASKTGTGGWNGYTF. The CDR3 DNA reads as TGCGCCAGCAAGACCGGGACAGGGGGCTGGAATGGCTACACCTTC. Filled out from reference TRBV5-1 and TRBJ1-2, the complete variable domain reads KAGVTQTPRYLIKTRGQQVTLSCSPISGHRSVSWYQQTPGQGLQFLFEYFSETQRNKGNFPGRFSGRQFSNSRSEMNVSTLELGDSALYLCASKTGTGGWNGYTFGSGTRLTVV.

The gene calls are TRBV11-3 and TRBJ2-7, with 8 bases that match TRBD2. Unmatched junction bases numbered 19, after V lost 1 base and J lost 2 bases. CDR1 and CDR2 (germline): SGHNT, YENEEA. CDR3 size: 20 residues. CDR3 region: CASSLGPYQEGSGDPYEQYF. CDR3 DNA: TGTGCCAGCAGCTTAGGTCCGTACCAGGAGGGTAGCGGGGATCCCTACGAGCAGTACTTC.

CDR3 region: CASSRSRSPLSGANVLTF. CDR3 bases: TGTGCCAGCAGCCGCTCTCGTTCCCCCCTCTCCGGGGCCAACGTCCTGACTTTC. J is TRBJ2-6 and V is TRBV4-2; D call uncertain. Trimming took 4 bases from V and 4 from J, leaving 20 bases between them. The CDR3 loop spans 18 amino acids. Germline loops: CDR1 LGHNA, CDR2 YNFKEQ.

Of note for this clone: The sample contains more than one DNA sequence encoding this CDR3. V usage is TRBV29-1 and J usage is TRBJ2-7; D might be TRBD2 (5 bases). CDR1 and CDR2 (germline): SQVTM, ANQGSEA. The CDR3 length is 13 residues. The V and J ends lost 4 bases and 5 bases respectively, with 15 bases between them. CDR3: CSVARLRGDEQYF. CDR3 bases: TGCAGCGTTGCGAGACTACGGGGTGACGAGCAGTACTTC.

This chain links TRBV9 with TRBJ1-5; perhaps TRBD1 as D (6 bases). CDR1 and CDR2 from the germline V gene are SGDLS and YYNGEE. V was clipped by 0 bases and J by 2 bases, with 9 bases between them. CDR3 length: 15 residues. The CDR3 DNA reads TGTGCCAGCAGCGTAGGGGGGCACGGCAATCAGCCCCAGCATTTT. Amino acid sequence: CASSVGGHGNQPQHF.